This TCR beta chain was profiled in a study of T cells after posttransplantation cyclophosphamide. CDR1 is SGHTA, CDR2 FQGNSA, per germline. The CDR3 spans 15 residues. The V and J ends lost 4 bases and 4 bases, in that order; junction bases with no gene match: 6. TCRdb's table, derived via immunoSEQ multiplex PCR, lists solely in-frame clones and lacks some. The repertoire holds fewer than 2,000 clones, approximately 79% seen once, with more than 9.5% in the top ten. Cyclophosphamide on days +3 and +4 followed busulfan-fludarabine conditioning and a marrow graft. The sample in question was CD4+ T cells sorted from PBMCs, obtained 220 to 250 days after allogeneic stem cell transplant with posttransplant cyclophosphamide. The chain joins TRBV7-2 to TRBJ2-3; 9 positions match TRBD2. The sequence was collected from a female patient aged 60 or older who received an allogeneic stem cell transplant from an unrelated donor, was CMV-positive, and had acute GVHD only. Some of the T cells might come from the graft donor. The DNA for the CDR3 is TGTGCCAGCAGCTCACAAGCGGGAGGACCAGATACGCAGTATTTT. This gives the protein CASSSQAGGPDTQYF.